This T cell receptor (beta chain) was sequenced in a study of CD8+ T cells in alopecia areata. Study-wide background: Administration of oral tofacitinib to treated patients was at 5 to 10 mg twice daily.

V trimming: 5 bases; J trimming: 4 bases; junction bases outside the gene matches: 9. Germline CDR1 is MNHNS and CDR2 is SASEGT. This CDR3 is 15 amino acids long. RNA extraction was followed by reverse transcription into cDNA, which acted as the sequencing template. Data came from immunoSEQ multiplex PCR; TCRdb stores just in-frame clones and leaves some out. The table lists some 150,000 clones, about 72% of them singletons. This receptor was identified in a human donor with alopecia areata. The sample here was CD8+ T cells sorted from blood, taken at week 0. The rearrangement links TRBV6-1 to TRBJ1-1; 8 bases line up with TRBD1. This CDR3 is CASSLRTGMSTEAFF. The CDR3 DNA follows: TGTGCCAGCAGTCTCCGGACAGGGATGAGCACTGAAGCTTTCTTT.